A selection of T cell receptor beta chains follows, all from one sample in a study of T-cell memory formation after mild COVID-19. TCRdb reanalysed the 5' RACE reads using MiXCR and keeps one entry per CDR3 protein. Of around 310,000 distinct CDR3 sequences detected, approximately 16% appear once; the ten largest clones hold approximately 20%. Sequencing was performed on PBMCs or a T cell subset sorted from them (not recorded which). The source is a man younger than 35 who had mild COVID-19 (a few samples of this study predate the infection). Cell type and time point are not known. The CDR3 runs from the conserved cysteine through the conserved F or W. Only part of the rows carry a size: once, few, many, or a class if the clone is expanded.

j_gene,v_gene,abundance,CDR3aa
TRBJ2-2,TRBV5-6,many,CASSLSGGRELFF
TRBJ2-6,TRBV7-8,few,CASSVRDTLSGANVLTF
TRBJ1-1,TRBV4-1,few,CASTGQGWSAFF
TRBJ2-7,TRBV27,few,CASSLYALAGNEQYF
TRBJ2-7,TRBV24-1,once,CATSDLGYEQYF
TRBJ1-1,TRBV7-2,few,CASSAHGTGDTEAFF
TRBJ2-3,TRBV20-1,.,CSASGGIADTQYF
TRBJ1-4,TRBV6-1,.,CASSESQGEKLFF
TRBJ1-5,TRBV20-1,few,CSARPSSHNQPQHF
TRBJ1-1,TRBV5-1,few,CASSLAERGNTEAFF
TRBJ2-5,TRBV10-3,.,CAISDVGQGKETQYF
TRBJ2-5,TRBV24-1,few,CATSDAGAKETQYF
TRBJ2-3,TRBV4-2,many,CASSREWRPNTDTQYF
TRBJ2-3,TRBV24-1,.,CATSESTGLDTQYF
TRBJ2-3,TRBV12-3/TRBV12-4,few,CASTPQWGTDTQYF
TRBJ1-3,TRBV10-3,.,CAISARTGAGNTIYF
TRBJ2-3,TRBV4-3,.,CASSQGVPSTDTQYF
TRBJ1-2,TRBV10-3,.,CAISAGGGYTF
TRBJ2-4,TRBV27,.,CASSHDRGENIQYF
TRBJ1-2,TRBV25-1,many,CASSESSGFSYGYTF
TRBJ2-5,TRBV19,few,CASSTSTGGRETQYF
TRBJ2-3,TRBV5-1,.,CASSADGRSTDTQYF
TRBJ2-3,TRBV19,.,CASTVGATDTQYF
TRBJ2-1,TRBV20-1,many,CSARDRGRWYNEQFF
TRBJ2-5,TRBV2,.,CASSEAGTTQETQYF
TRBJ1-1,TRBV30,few,CAWNSYQGTEAFF
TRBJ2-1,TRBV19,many,CATRTGYIGEQFF
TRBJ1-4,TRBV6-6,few,CASSYYVTRRTNEKLFF
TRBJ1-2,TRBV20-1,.,CSASSVGQGRFYGYTF
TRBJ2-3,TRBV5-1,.,CASSLQGTVGTDTQYF
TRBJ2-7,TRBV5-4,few,CASSSDPGDSYEQYF
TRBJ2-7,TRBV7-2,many,CASSLPSGSREQYF
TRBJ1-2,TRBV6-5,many,CASSWSGARNGYTF
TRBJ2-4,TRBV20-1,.,CSARKAGDIQYF
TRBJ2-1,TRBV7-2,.,CASSPPDYNEQFF
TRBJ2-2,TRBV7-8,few,CASSLAESGLTTGELFF
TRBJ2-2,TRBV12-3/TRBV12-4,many,CASSLRGGTGELFF
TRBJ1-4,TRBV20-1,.,CSASAYQGATEKLFF
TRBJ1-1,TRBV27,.,CASTDHLGNTEAFF
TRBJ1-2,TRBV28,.,CASKQDYGYTF
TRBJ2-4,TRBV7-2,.,CASSLTRAGDTENIQYF
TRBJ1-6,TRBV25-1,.,CASRFLTNSPLHF
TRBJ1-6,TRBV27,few,CASSAGQGTYNSPLHF
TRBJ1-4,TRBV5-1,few,CASSLASGNEKLFF
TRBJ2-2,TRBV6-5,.,CASSPVVIAANTGELFF
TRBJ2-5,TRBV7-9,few,CASLQGAGETQYF
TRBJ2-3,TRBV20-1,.,CSARLLAGGMGTDTQYF
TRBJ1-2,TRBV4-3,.,CASSQAVTGNYGYTF
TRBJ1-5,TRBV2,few,CASRPYRDGNQPQHF
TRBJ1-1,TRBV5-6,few,CASSSYLGTANTEAFF
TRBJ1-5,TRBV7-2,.,CASSFVATGVGQPQHF
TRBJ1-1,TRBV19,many,CASSIGTEAFF
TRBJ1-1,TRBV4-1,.,CASSQGRRNNTEAFF